A single sample is the source of the 32 T cell receptor beta chains below, sequenced in a study of blood T cell repertoires in COVID-19. Assay: immunoSEQ multiplex PCR; the TCRdb copy retains only in-frame clones and omits some. The data show 230,000 or so clones, about 90% seen once. The specimen sequenced was peripheral blood. The receptor source for this set is a woman aged 55 to 70 with COVID-19, enrolled during active disease.

The rearrangement joins TRBV6-2 or TRBV6-3 to TRBJ2-5; 10 positions agree with TRBD2. The CDR3 consists of 16 residues. Germline-derived CDR1 and CDR2 are MNHEY and SVGEGT. V dropped 2 bases and J dropped 2; count of bases not matched to a gene: 5. The CDR3 loop is CASSYVSGGPQETQYF. DNA for the CDR3: TGTGCCAGCAGTTACGTTAGCGGGGGGCCTCAAGAGACCCAGTACTTC.

The V and J genes are TRBV19 and TRBJ1-4; tentatively, D is TRBD1 (5 bases). The CDR3 is 16 amino acids. Germline CDR1 LNHDA, CDR2 SQIVND (reference sequence). Trimming shortened V by 2 bases and J by 7 bases, and 17 bases separated the two germline ends. CDR3 nucleotide sequence: TGTGCCAGTAGTATAAGGGGAACTTCGCAAGGTGAAAAACTGTTTTTT. Its protein is CASSIRGTSQGEKLFF.

The V and J genes are TRBV3-1 (or the pseudogene TRBV3-2) and TRBJ2-1; 10 bases fit TRBD2. The CDR3 consists of 21 residues. The V segment lost 3 bases and the J segment 4 bases; nucleotides outside the gene matches: 21. Germline CDR1 and CDR2: LGHDT and YNNKEL (reference sequence). The CDR3 nucleotides read TGTGCCAGCAGCCAGCCTCCGGGACTAGCGACTTACGATATGAGATACAATGAGCAGTTCTTC. Residues: CASSQPPGLATYDMRYNEQFF.

J is TRBJ1-4 and V is TRBV18, with 8 bases identical to TRBD1. The CDR3 contains 14 residues. V dropped 5 bases and J dropped 7; count of bases not matched to a gene: 6. Germline assignment: CDR1 KGHSH and CDR2 LQKENI. The CDR3 spells CASSAYRGGEKLFF. Here the CDR3 DNA reads TGTGCCAGCTCAGCCTACAGGGGGGGTGAAAAACTGTTTTTT.

This chain uses TRBV3-1 (or the pseudogene TRBV3-2) with TRBJ1-2; D remains unclear. Per the germline V gene, CDR1 is LGHDT and CDR2 is YNNKEL (reference sequence). V was clipped by 1 base and J by 13 bases, with 13 bases between them. This CDR3 has 12 amino acids. The CDR3 DNA is TGTGCCAGCAGCCAAGGGCCTCACCCTCCCACCTTC. Protein: CASSQGPHPPTF.

The chain is built from TRBV5-4 and TRBJ2-1; D not certain. The V end was cut by 0 bases, the J end by 9 bases, with 7 bases between. Germline V lookup: CDR1 SGHNT, CDR2 YYREEE (reference sequence). The CDR3 spans 12 residues. CDR3 residues: CASSLGPGEQFF. CDR3 sequence (DNA): TGTGCCAGCAGCTTGGGTCCGGGTGAGCAGTTCTTC.

The chain uses TRBV10-3 and TRBJ1-2, with D perhaps TRBD1 (6 bases). Trimming cost V 11 bases and J 7 bases, with 17 bases left between them. Per germline, CDR1 ENHRY and CDR2 SYGVKD. This CDR3 region has 12 residues. Written as DNA, the CDR3 is TGTGCCGCCGCACGAGGGGGTGGTGGCTACACCTTC. Translation: CAAARGGGGYTF.

V is TRBV7-9 and J is TRBJ2-2; D unresolved. This CDR3 has 15 residues. Germline V CDR1 and CDR2: SEHNR, FQNEAQ (reference sequence). V was shortened by 5 bases and J by 6 bases, with 16 bases between the two germline ends. CDR3 amino acids: CASSAGRLASGELFF. The CDR3 DNA follows: TGTGCCAGCAGCGCTGGTCGACTGGCCTCCGGGGAGCTGTTTTTT.

This clone has a single count. The chain joins TRBV19 to TRBJ1-5; 7 positions agree with TRBD1. Unmatched junction bases numbered 5, after V lost 6 bases and J lost 0 bases. CDR1 is LNHDA, CDR2 SQIVND, per germline (reference sequence). The CDR3 has 15 amino acids. For the CDR3, the DNA is TGTGCCAGTAGCACGACAGGGAATAGCAATCAGCCCCAGCATTTT. This sequence encodes CASSTTGNSNQPQHF.

In this sample, this clone turned up a few times. V usage is TRBV19 and J usage is TRBJ1-5; a possible D gene is TRBD1 (5 bases). The CDR3 is made up of 19 amino acids. Germline-derived CDR1 and CDR2 are LNHDA and SQIVND (reference sequence). Trimming pared 3 bases from V and 3 bases from J, leaving 24 bases between. In DNA form, the CDR3 reads TGTGCCAGTAGTATTAAGAAGGGACGGGAGACTATGGTCAATCAGCCCCAGCATTTT. Its protein product is CASSIKKGRETMVNQPQHF.

This clone was picked up a small number of times. The chain combines TRBV6-5 with TRBJ1-3, with D uncertain. Looked up from germline, CDR1 is MNHEY and CDR2 is SVGAGI. Trimming pared 3 bases from V and 1 base from J, leaving 13 bases between. This CDR3 comprises 16 residues. The CDR3 loop reads CASSYFGVESGNTIYF. Written as DNA, the CDR3 is TGTGCCAGCAGTTATTTCGGAGTCGAATCTGGAAACACCATATATTTT.

V gene TRBV7-2 combines with J gene TRBJ1-2, with 9 bases lining up with TRBD1. V shed 5 bases, J shed 4 bases, and the junction held 5 bases outside the gene matches. Germline values: CDR1 SGHTA, CDR2 FQGNSA. The CDR3 has 14 amino acids. The CDR3 loop reads CASSGGQGIYGYTF. The CDR3, as DNA: TGTGCCAGCAGCGGGGGACAGGGAATCTATGGCTACACCTTC.

V gene TRBV2 combines with J gene TRBJ1-5; D unclear. This CDR3 has 14 amino acids. The germline V gene encodes CDR1 SNHLY and CDR2 FYNNEI. The V end lost 1 base, the J end lost 6 bases, and 10 bases lay between the germline ends. The CDR3 protein is CASSEEAGGQPQHF. In DNA form, the CDR3 reads TGTGCCAGCAGTGAAGAGGCTGGAGGTCAGCCCCAGCATTTT.

This clone appeared a single time. V usage is TRBV7-2 and J usage is TRBJ1-5, with a tentative D call TRBD1 (6 bases). The germline V gene has CDR1 SGHTA and CDR2 FQGNSA. The CDR3 totals 14 residues. V lost 4 bases, J lost 3 bases, and 10 bases lay in between. The CDR3 region is CASSSGTLNQPQHF. The CDR3 bases are TGTGCCAGCAGCTCCGGGACACTCAATCAGCCCCAGCATTTT. Full variable domain (rest looked up from reference TRBV7-2 and TRBJ1-5): GAGVSQSPSNKVTEKGKDVELRCDPISGHTALYWYRQSLGQGLEFLIYFQGNSAPDKSGLPSDRFSAERTGGSVSTLTIQRTQQEDSAVYLCASSSGTLNQPQHFGDGTRLSIL.

V is TRBV7-2 and J is TRBJ2-5, with 7 bases fitting TRBD1. This CDR3 region has 16 residues. Germline trimming cut 0 bases from V and 4 bases from J; bases unmatched to any gene: 8. Germline loops: CDR1 SGHTA, CDR2 FQGNSA. The CDR3 protein is CASSLASAGGGETQYF. The CDR3 DNA reads TGTGCCAGCAGCTTAGCGTCGGCAGGGGGTGGAGAGACCCAGTACTTC.

V usage is TRBV18 and J usage is TRBJ2-3; 7 bases match TRBD1. The V gene end was trimmed by 2 bases and the J gene end by 9 bases; junction bases not matched to a gene: 11. The germline V gene encodes CDR1 KGHSH and CDR2 LQKENI. The CDR3 loop spans 15 amino acids. The CDR3: CASSPGTEPHRTQYF. The CDR3 nucleotides read TGTGCCAGCTCACCAGGGACAGAGCCCCATAGGACGCAGTATTTT. The full variable domain, in which reference TRBV18 and TRBJ2-3 provide the parts outside the CDR3, is NAGVMQNPRHLVRRRGQEARLRCSPMKGHSHVYWYRQLPEEGLKFMVYLQKENIIDESGMPKERFSAEFPKEGPSILRIQQVVRGDSAAYFCASSPGTEPHRTQYFGPGTRLTVL.

This clone was recorded once. The chain links TRBV4-3 to TRBJ1-2; D remains unclear. Germline V gene sequence: CDR1 LGHNA, CDR2 YSLEER. Deletions cut 0 bases from V and 4 bases from J, with 15 bases between. This CDR3 spans 16 amino acids. In DNA form, the CDR3 reads TGCGCCAGCAGCCAAGATTTGACTCCCACCGGCTATGGCTACACCTTC. Amino acids: CASSQDLTPTGYGYTF.

This clone was detected once. The chain employs TRBV29-1 and TRBJ2-3; D is uncertain. This CDR3 contains 11 residues. Germline CDR1 reads SQVTM; CDR2 reads ANQGSEA. V lost 5 bases and J lost 6, with 9 bases in between. CDR3 DNA: TGCAGCGTTATCTCAGGTGATACGCAGTATTTT. Its translation: CSVISGDTQYF.

The rearrangement uses TRBV5-1 and TRBJ1-1, with D perhaps TRBD1 (5 bases). This CDR3 contains 14 residues. CDR1 is SGHRS, CDR2 YFSETQ, per germline. V lost 0 bases and J lost 3, with 9 bases in between. The DNA for the CDR3 is TGCGCCAGCAGCTTGGAAGGGGCTGACACTGAAGCTTTCTTT. This sequence encodes CASSLEGADTEAFF.

The rearrangement uses TRBV7-3 and TRBJ2-5; tentative D call: TRBD1 (7 bases). This CDR3 comprises 13 residues. Trimming removed 5 bases at V and 3 bases at J, with 10 bases between. In germline, CDR1 is SGHTA, CDR2 FQGTGA. CDR3 bases: TGTGCCAGCAGCCGCGGGACAGAAGAGACCCAGTACTTC. Translated: CASSRGTEETQYF.

The chain uses TRBV19 and TRBJ2-2, with 7 bases lining up with TRBD1. Germline V lookup: CDR1 LNHDA, CDR2 SQIVND (reference sequence). The CDR3 sequence is 15 residues long. V was pared by 1 base and J by 6 bases, with 5 bases of the junction left unmatched. The CDR3 reads CASSIGDRVAGELFF. CDR3 DNA: TGTGCCAGTAGTATAGGCGACAGGGTAGCCGGGGAGCTGTTTTTT.

This clone was observed a few times. This sequence joins TRBV10-1 and TRBJ2-7; 11 bases fit TRBD1. V was pared by 4 bases and J by 7 bases, with 6 bases of the junction left unmatched. CDR1 and CDR2 from the germline V gene are WNHNN and SYGVQD (reference sequence). This CDR3 is built from 14 residues. CDR3: CASSVRTGGCEQYF. The CDR3 DNA is TGCGCCAGCAGTGTGAGGACAGGGGGCTGTGAGCAGTACTTC.

The chain combines TRBV18 with TRBJ1-2; 9 bases fit TRBD1. The CDR3 loop spans 15 amino acids. V was clipped by 1 base and J by 3 bases; unmatched bases: 3. CDR1 and CDR2 (germline): KGHSH, LQKENI. The CDR3 DNA sequence: TGTGCCAGCTCACCACTACAGGGGGCGGACTATGGCTACACCTTC. The encoded protein is CASSPLQGADYGYTF.

The chain combines TRBV9 with TRBJ2-3, with TRBD2 matching 7 bases. Germline V lookup: CDR1 SGDLS, CDR2 YYNGEE. This CDR3 contains 14 residues. The V segment lost 4 bases and the J segment 4 bases; nucleotides outside the gene matches: 6. The CDR3 spells CASSPSGDSDTQYF. The CDR3 DNA reads TGTGCCAGCAGCCCGAGCGGGGACTCAGATACGCAGTATTTT.

The table lists this clone with a count of one. The genes are TRBV5-1 and TRBJ2-3; TRBD2 matches 8 bases. Germline V CDR1 and CDR2: SGHRS, YFSETQ. V shed 3 bases and J 3 bases; nucleotides not matched to a gene: 6. The CDR3 sequence is 15 residues long. In nucleotides, the CDR3 is TGCGCCAGCAGCTCCGGGGGGGGCGGGACAGATACGCAGTATTTT. The encoded protein is CASSSGGGGTDTQYF. Variable domain in full (rest from reference TRBV5-1 and TRBJ2-3): KAGVTQTPRYLIKTRGQQVTLSCSPISGHRSVSWYQQTPGQGLQFLFEYFSETQRNKGNFPGRFSGRQFSNSRSEMNVSTLELGDSALYLCASSSGGGGTDTQYFGPGTRLTVL.

The chain links TRBV7-9 to TRBJ1-1; D might be TRBD1 (6 bases). Trimming shortened V by 5 bases and J by 5 bases, and 12 bases separated the two germline ends. Germline V CDR1 and CDR2: SEHNR, FQNEAQ (reference sequence). The CDR3 is 13 amino acids. The CDR3 nucleotides are TGTGCCAGCAGCCAACAGGGTTTTACTGAAGCTTTCTTT. Protein product: CASSQQGFTEAFF.

The V gene is TRBV19, the J gene TRBJ2-7, with 10 bases identical to TRBD2. CDR3 length: 15 amino acids. The V and J ends lost 5 bases and 2 bases, in that order; junction bases with no gene match: 6. CDR1 and CDR2 (germline): LNHDA, SQIVND (reference sequence). Here the CDR3 reads CASSFGTSGAYEQYF. CDR3 nucleotide sequence: TGTGCCAGTAGTTTCGGAACTAGCGGGGCCTACGAGCAGTACTTC.

The chain is built from TRBV3-1 (or the pseudogene TRBV3-2) and TRBJ1-1; a weak D match, TRBD1 (5 bases). CDR1 LGHDT and CDR2 YNNKEL come from the germline V gene (reference sequence). V was shortened by 2 bases and J by 4 bases, with 11 bases between the two germline ends. The CDR3 runs to 14 residues. DNA for the CDR3: TGTGCCAGCAGCCAATCCGGGAGGGGCACTGAAGCTTTCTTT. Its translation is CASSQSGRGTEAFF.

The CDR3 loop is CASRQGARSNQPQHF. The CDR3 DNA reads as TGTGCCAGTAGACAGGGGGCTCGAAGCAATCAGCCCCAGCATTTT. The rearrangement links TRBV19 to TRBJ1-5; 9 bases line up with TRBD1. The trim removed 6 bases at V and 1 base at J, leaving 4 bases unmatched. Per germline, CDR1 LNHDA and CDR2 SQIVND (reference sequence). The CDR3 runs 15 residues. Based on the CDR3 plus reference TRBV19 and TRBJ1-5, the full variable domain is DGGITQSPKYLFRKEGQNVTLSCEQNLNHDAMYWYRQDPGQGLRLIYYSQIVNDFQKGDIAEGYSVSREKKESFPLTVTSAQKNPTAFYLCASRQGARSNQPQHFGDGTRLSIL.

The chain carries TRBV19 and TRBJ1-6; a possible D gene is TRBD1 (5 bases). Germline loops: CDR1 LNHDA, CDR2 SQIVND (reference sequence). V was trimmed by 5 bases and J by 9 bases, leaving 17 bases between them. The CDR3 runs 15 residues. DNA of the CDR3: TGTGCCAGTAGTGATTCCCCTACAGGATTTTCACCCCTCCACTTT. Its protein product is CASSDSPTGFSPLHF.

This clone was detected only once. V gene TRBV7-2 combines with J gene TRBJ2-5; 9 bases fit TRBD2. V lost 4 bases, J lost 4 bases, and 7 bases stayed unmatched. Germline V gives CDR1 SGHTA, CDR2 FQGNSA. The CDR3 extends over 15 amino acids. CDR3 DNA sequence: TGTGCCAGCAGCTCTATAGGGACTAGCCGAGAGACCCAGTACTTC. This sequence encodes CASSSIGTSRETQYF.

The count of this clone is one. The CDR3 is CASSSSTSGAVTEAFF. CDR3 in DNA: TGTGCCAGCAGCTCCTCAACCTCAGGGGCCGTGACTGAAGCTTTCTTT. The chain joins TRBV11-3 to TRBJ1-1, with D possibly TRBD1 on 6 matching bases. Deletions cut 4 bases from V and 5 bases from J, with 20 bases between. Germline values: CDR1 SGHNT, CDR2 YENEEA. The CDR3 sequence is 16 residues long.